The present TCR beta chain was sequenced within a study of blood T cell repertoires in COVID-19. Study information: Samples came from the United States, Italy and Spain, spanning acute and convalescent COVID-19. PBMCs, B-cell-depleted T cells, or T cells provided the cDNA or gDNA that made up the material.

In the original processing: Nucleated cell number was recorded as an estimate derived from reference gene primer amplification. Profiled with immunoSEQ multiplex PCR; TCRdb holds only in-frame clones, not every one. The V and J calls and clone size are taken from that table; D and trimming were inferred from the DNA. The sample carries 200,000 to 250,000 clones, around 84% recorded once. This clone was observed once. CDR1 and CDR2 from the germline V gene are LGHNT and FRNRAP. Trimming removed 5 bases from V and 5 bases from J; junction bases left unmatched: 11. The CDR3 runs to 16 residues. The TCR was taken from a woman of 80 years or more with active or convalescent COVID-19. Specimen: peripheral blood. The chain uses TRBV12-5 and TRBJ2-7, with 11 bases that match TRBD1. The CDR3 bases are TGTGCTAGTGGTAATCCCCGGGACAGGGGGGACCACGAGCAGTACTTC. As protein: CASGNPRDRGDHEQYF.